The clone carrying this T cell receptor beta chain appeared a single time. The antigen remains unidentified. The record originates from a study of T cell responses to AZD1222 COVID-19 vaccine. General study points: Seropositive status at baseline applied to only five or six AZD1222 recipients. Donor demographics were predominantly white British with a female majority; clonal diversity may be underestimated. Repertoire collection took place solely once the T cell response had peaked. Spike-specific TCR breadth rose after two AZD1222 doses, and depth rose as well.

V shed 7 bases, J shed 4 bases, and the junction held 4 bases outside the gene matches. CDR1 and CDR2 (germline): MNHEY, SVGAGI. This CDR3 spans 15 amino acids. Measured with immunoSEQ multiplex PCR; TCRdb has only the in-frame clones, and not every one. The data show about 110,000 clones, 92% seen once. The TCR sequence derives from an adult who received the AZD1222 COVID-19 vaccine. Source: peripheral blood, taken 28 days after the second AZD1222 dose. The chain carries TRBV6-5 and TRBJ2-1; 13 positions match TRBD2. The CDR3 reads CASTGLAGVYNEQFF. CDR3 in DNA: TGTGCCAGCACCGGACTAGCGGGAGTTTACAATGAGCAGTTCTTC.